A single sample gave rise to the 4 T cell receptor beta chains below, sequenced in a study of blood T cell repertoires in COVID-19. Sequencing used immunoSEQ multiplex PCR; TCRdb keeps in-frame clones, though not all of them. The table shows 95,000 to 110,000 clones, with 70% to 90% occurring only once. Sequences were obtained from peripheral blood. These receptors all stem from a middle-aged man with active or convalescent COVID-19.

The chain combines TRBV11-3 with TRBJ2-2; 14 positions match TRBD2. J gave up 5 bases and V 4 bases, and 3 bases lay outside the gene matches. The CDR3 spans 16 residues. Germline V gene sequence: CDR1 SGHNT, CDR2 YENEEA. CDR3 DNA: TGTGCCAGCAGCTCTGGGACTAGCGGGAGAACCGGGGAGCTGTTTTTT. Protein sequence: CASSSGTSGRTGELFF.

This chain links TRBV27 with TRBJ1-4; D gene ambiguous. Trimming shortened V by 2 bases and J by 8 bases, and 24 bases separated the two germline ends. Germline-derived CDR1 and CDR2 are MNHEY and SMNVEV (reference sequence). There are 18 residues in the CDR3. CDR3 DNA sequence: TGTGCCAGCAGTTTAAAGCACCACACGGACTTCGATATCGAAAAACTGTTTTTT. Translating it yields CASSLKHHTDFDIEKLFF.

Concerning this clone: The CDR3 does not end in the conserved phenylalanine or tryptophan, so this is likely a read error. No DNA is shown, since the ends of the CDR3 on it are uncertain; the CDR3 is the one TCRdb lists. V gene TRBV7-9 combines with J gene TRBJ1-1. The CDR3 extends over 16 residues, inclusive of both ends. Germline V gene lookup returns CDR1 SEHNR and CDR2 FQNEAQ (reference sequence). CDR3 residues: CASSLGSGGGVPLIPL.

J is TRBJ2-7 and V is TRBV7-9; 10 bases align to TRBD1. V trimming: 4 bases; J trimming: 0 bases; junction bases outside the gene matches: 3. The CDR3 is 15 amino acids. Germline CDR1 reads SEHNR; CDR2 reads FQNEAQ (reference sequence). The CDR3 loop is CASSYGTGASYEQYF. The DNA of the CDR3 is TGTGCCAGCAGCTACGGGACAGGGGCCTCCTACGAGCAGTACTTC.